This T cell receptor (beta chain) was sequenced for a study of T cell changes during pregnancy in multiple sclerosis. Measured with immunoSEQ multiplex PCR; TCRdb has only the in-frame clones, and not every one. The sample has 75,000 to 95,000 clones, about 90% seen once. V lost 3 bases, J lost 0 bases, and 10 bases stayed unmatched. The CDR3 loop spans 19 amino acids. In germline, CDR1 is SGHRS, CDR2 YFSETQ. J is TRBJ2-5 and V is TRBV5-1; 14 nucleotides align to TRBD2. The source of this sequence is a female donor in good health, enrolled as a control in a pregnancy study. The source was peripheral blood, collected in the first trimester of pregnancy. CDR3 residues: CASSSTRWTSGGYQETQYF. The CDR3 nucleotides read TGCGCCAGCAGCTCAACTCGGTGGACTAGCGGGGGGTACCAAGAGACCCAGTACTTC.